This T cell receptor beta chain was sequenced for a study of OX40 agonist ivuxolimab in advanced cancers. V lost 4 bases, J lost 9 bases, and 20 bases lay in between. CDR1 and CDR2 (germline): SGHDT, YYEEEE. CDR3 length: 16 residues. Clones were sequenced by immunoSEQ multiplex PCR, and TCRdb holds only the in-frame ones, with some missing. The sample records 120,000 or so clones, 93% being singletons. The genes are TRBV5-6 and TRBJ1-6, with TRBD1 as a possible D gene (6 bases). The sequence was obtained from an adult with an advanced solid tumor such as melanoma, head and neck, liver or kidney cancer. The sequencing here drew on CD4+ or CD8+ T cells sorted from blood, taken in a trial of the OX40 agonist ivuxolimab. CDR3 DNA sequence: TGTGCCAGCAGCCATCGGGGGGCAGGGATTGGTTCACCCCTCCACTTT. The encoded protein is CASSHRGAGIGSPLHF.